This is a list of T cell receptor beta chains from one sample in a study of PD-1 blockade in mismatch repair-deficient tumors. The repertoire was sequenced with immunoSEQ multiplex PCR; TCRdb's copy has only in-frame clones and lacks some. The sample consists of about 34,000 clones, around 80% of them appearing once. This specimen consisted of PBMCs, obtained approximately 6 weeks after starting pembrolizumab. The receptor source for this set is an adult with mismatch repair-deficient cancer. The CDR3 runs from the conserved cysteine through the conserved F or W. D genes are given only for firm matches. Rows give clone size only sometimes, using once, few, many, or a class for an expanded clone.

NA	TRBD1	TRBV28	TRBJ1-3	TGTGCCAGCAGCTGGACAGGGGGTGGAAACACCATATATTTT	CASSWTGGGNTIYF
NA	NA	TRBV9	TRBJ1-1	TGTGCCAGCAGCGACGCCACAGGGAACACTGAAGCTTTCTTT	CASSDATGNTEAFF
NA	NA	TRBV5-8	TRBJ2-7	TGTGCCAGCAGCTTACAGGGAGCCCCCTACGAGCAGTACTTC	CASSLQGAPYEQYF
NA	TRBD1	TRBV6-4	TRBJ2-2	TGTGCCAGCGGGACAGGGGACACCGGGGAGCTGTTTTTT	CASGTGDTGELFF
NA	TRBD2	TRBV7-3	TRBJ2-2	TGTGCCAGCAGCCCCCTGGCGGGAGGATATGCCACCGGGGAGCTGTTTTTT	CASSPLAGGYATGELFF
NA	TRBD2	TRBV2	TRBJ2-1	TGTGCCAGCAGTGATCCGGGGACTAGTCTCAATGAGCAGTTCTTC	CASSDPGTSLNEQFF
NA	NA	TRBV6-6	TRBJ1-3	TGTGCCAGCAGTATACAACAGGTGCGCTCTGGAAACACCATATATTTT	CASSIQQVRSGNTIYF
NA	NA	TRBV5-1	TRBJ2-5	TGCGCCAGCACTCACGTGGGGGGACAAGAGACCCAGTACTTC	CASTHVGGQETQYF
NA	TRBD1	TRBV7-9	TRBJ1-2	TGTGCCAGCAGCTTAGCCGGGACAGGGGGCTCTGGCTACACCTTC	CASSLAGTGGSGYTF
NA	TRBD2	TRBV5-1	TRBJ2-5	TGCGCCAGCAGCCCCCCGGGACTAGCGGGAGCGGAGACCCAGTACTTC	CASSPPGLAGAETQYF
few	TRBD1	TRBV4-2	TRBJ2-7	TGTGCCAGCAGCCAAGGATCCGGGACAGGGTTTCAGCAGTACTTC	CASSQGSGTGFQQYF
NA	NA	TRBV19	TRBJ1-5	TGTGCCAGTAGCCCCCAGGGGACCCATCAGCCCCAGCATTTT	CASSPQGTHQPQHF
NA	TRBD1	TRBV7-9	TRBJ1-1	TGTGCCAGCAGGGGGACAGCGAACACTGAAGCTTTCTTT	CASRGTANTEAFF
NA	NA	TRBV10-3	TRBJ1-1	TGTGCCATCAGAGGGCAGGGTGGGGTGAACACTGAAGCTTTCTTT	CAIRGQGGVNTEAFF
NA	TRBD2	TRBV14	TRBJ2-1	TGTGCCAGCAGCCCTGCGACTTCAGCGGGATCCTACAATGAGCAGTTCTTC	CASSPATSAGSYNEQFF
NA	TRBD2	TRBV7-3	TRBJ2-1	TGTGCCAGCAGCTTAACAAGCGGGGTATACAATGAGCAGTTCTTC	CASSLTSGVYNEQFF